A single TCR beta chain is shown here with its context. Its antigen is as yet unknown. The CDR3 spans 13 residues. V gave up 6 bases and J gave up 8 bases, with 14 bases separating them. The sample originates from a study of CD8 T cells in ankylosing spondylitis. Study-level results: In the blood and synovial fluid of reactive arthritis, some motif variants had been previously reported. Ankylosing spondylitis blood appeared to carry a characteristic TCR beta motif of roughly eight highly homologous variants. Disease-linked clones were reportedly significantly enriched in matched ankylosing spondylitis synovial fluid. Those disease-linked clones were CD8+; they were also relatively rare in peripheral blood.

For TCR beta, libraries came from quantitative 5'-RACE with molecular barcodes. From the 5' RACE reads, TCRdb called clonotypes with MiXCR, one entry per CDR3 protein. The sample contains roughly 300,000 distinct CDR3 sequences, 7.5% to 9% of which appear only once. Sample: blood, either unsorted or a sorted T cell fraction (not recorded which). The clonotype was recovered from a male donor with ankylosing spondylitis. V and J are TRBV12-3 or TRBV12-4 and TRBJ2-1, with D perhaps TRBD2 (6 bases). The CDR3 DNA follows: TGTGCCAGCAGGGGTCACGGGAGCTATGAGCAGTTCTTC. This translates into CASRGHGSYEQFF.